The 12 T cell receptor beta chains below were found in one sample sequenced in a study of Graves' ophthalmopathy and Graves' hyperthyroidism. RNA transcripts served as template for amplifying TCR beta CDR3 sequences. HTBI primers were used in a first-round RT-PCR, which preceded a second-round multiplex PCR. TCRdb re-called the multiplex PCR reads through MiXCR, storing one row per CDR3 protein. The sample has 200,000 to 300,000 distinct CDR3 sequences, around 45% seen once. The sample consisted of peripheral blood. The source is an adult man with Graves' ophthalmopathy.

The genes are TRBV6-6 and TRBJ1-2; no definite D call. The V end was cut by 0 bases, the J end by 11 bases, with 25 bases between. Germline assignment: CDR1 MNHNY and CDR2 SVGAGI (reference sequence). This CDR3 has 17 residues. The DNA for the CDR3 is TGTGCCAGCAGTTACTCTGCGGCCAGCGACCGGCCTGATCGATACACCTTC. It encodes CASSYSAASDRPDRYTF.

There are a few counts of this clonotype. The V call is TRBV12-3 or TRBV12-4, the J call TRBJ2-5; D possibly uses TRBD1 or TRBD2 (5 bases each). This CDR3 contains 15 residues. The V end lost 6 bases, the J end lost 4 bases, and 18 bases lay between the germline ends. CDR3 in amino acids: CASSPEGRVAETQYF. The CDR3 nucleotides are TGTGCCAGCAGCCCCGAGGGCAGGGTGGCAGAGACCCAGTACTTC.

The chain has TRBV10-1 and TRBJ1-5; 10 nucleotides match TRBD1. This CDR3 is built from 14 residues. After removal of 7 bases from V and 5 bases from J, the junction contained 5 bases not matched to a gene. From germline, CDR1 is WNHNN and CDR2 SYGVQD (reference sequence). The CDR3 DNA reads as TGCGCCAGCACGCAAGACAGGGGGCATCAGCCCCAGCATTTT. Translated: CASTQDRGHQPQHF.

The genes are TRBV15 and TRBJ1-5, with 8 positions matching TRBD1. Trimming cost V 1 base and J 7 bases; bases outside gene matches: 9. The CDR3 length is 16 residues. Germline CDR1 and CDR2: LNHNV and YYDKDF (reference sequence). The CDR3 DNA reads TGTGCCACCAGCAGAGCCGGAGACAGGGGCCTACAGCCCCAGCATTTT. It yields the protein CATSRAGDRGLQPQHF.

The chain carries TRBV2 and TRBJ2-2, with D perhaps matching TRBD2 (7 bases). The CDR3 covers 16 residues. The germline gives CDR1 SNHLY, CDR2 FYNNEI. Deletions cut 6 bases from V and 0 bases from J, with 14 bases between. For the CDR3, the DNA is TGTGCCAGCAGCCGGTGGGGGGGCGCGAACACCGGGGAGCTGTTTTTT. Translating gives CASSRWGGANTGELFF.

This clonotype was seen a few times. The rearrangement links TRBV19 to TRBJ1-1; 8 bases match TRBD1. The CDR3 is made up of 12 amino acids. Per the germline V gene, CDR1 is LNHDA and CDR2 is SQIVND (reference sequence). The trim removed 5 bases at V and 11 bases at J, leaving 7 bases unmatched. In nucleotides, the CDR3 is TGTGCCAGTAGTCGGACAGGGTCTGTTGCTTTCTTT. It translates to CASSRTGSVAFF.

This clonotype has just a few counts. The chain carries TRBV2 and TRBJ2-5; a possible D gene is TRBD2 (6 bases). The CDR3 spans 13 residues. The germline CDR1 and CDR2 sequences are SNHLY and FYNNEI. V lost 3 bases and J 6 bases, leaving 11 bases between the germline ends. CDR3 region: CASSEEEGQTQYF. CDR3 in DNA: TGTGCCAGCAGTGAGGAGGAGGGGCAGACCCAGTACTTC.

This clonotype was detected ten times or more. The chain employs TRBV10-3 and TRBJ1-5; 8 bases fit TRBD1. CDR1 and CDR2 from the germline V gene are ENHRY and SYGVKD. The J segment lost 7 bases and the V segment lost 2 bases, leaving 4 bases of the junction unmatched. The CDR3 runs 14 residues. Here the CDR3 reads CAISEGQGGQPQHF. CDR3 coding DNA: TGTGCCATCAGTGAGGGACAGGGAGGCCAGCCCCAGCATTTT.

The chain uses TRBV2 and TRBJ2-3; 9 bases align to TRBD2. The CDR3 length is 15 residues. Germline loops: CDR1 SNHLY, CDR2 FYNNEI. J lost 2 bases, V lost 6 bases, and 6 bases had no gene match. CDR3 sequence: CASRAGTSYTDTQYF. The CDR3 DNA reads as TGTGCCAGCAGGGCCGGGACTAGCTACACAGATACGCAGTATTTT.

Worth noting for this clonotype: A much larger clone sits a single nucleotide away, making a read error possible. The chain carries TRBV7-9 and TRBJ1-2; no clear D gene. Looked up from germline, CDR1 is SEHNR and CDR2 is FQNEAQ (reference sequence). The CDR3 loop spans 13 amino acids. CDR3 loop: CAGSIAGADGYTF. For the CDR3, the DNA is TGTGCCGGCAGCATTGCGGGCGCGGATGGCTACACCTTC. The complete variable domain, with remaining parts taken from reference TRBV7-9 and TRBJ1-2, reads DTGVSQNPRHKITKRGQNVTFRCDPISEHNRLYWYRQTLGQGPEFLTYFQNEAQLEKSRLLSDRFSAERPKGSFSTLEIQRTEQGDSAMYLCAGSIAGADGYTFGSGTRLTVV.

The V gene is TRBV7-2, the J gene TRBJ1-6; no firm D call. Trimming removed 5 bases from V and 7 bases from J, with 12 bases in between. Looked up from germline, CDR1 is SGHTA and CDR2 is FQGNSA. The CDR3 length is 14 residues. CDR3 sequence: CASSQGTSNSPLHF. The CDR3 DNA follows: TGTGCCAGCAGCCAAGGCACCTCCAATTCACCCCTCCACTTT. Filled out from reference TRBV7-2 and TRBJ1-6, the complete variable domain reads GAGVSQSPSNKVTEKGKDVELRCDPISGHTALYWYRQSLGQGLEFLIYFQGNSAPDKSGLPSDRFSAERTGGSVSTLTIQRTQQEDSAVYLCASSQGTSNSPLHFGNGTRLTVT.

This sequence joins TRBV7-3 and TRBJ1-1; no clear D gene. Germline V gene data show CDR1 as SGHTA and CDR2 as FQGTGA. This CDR3 spans 13 amino acids. Deletions cut 6 bases from V and 1 base from J, with 9 bases between. The CDR3 is CASSSGKNTEAFF. CDR3 nucleotides: TGTGCCAGCAGTAGTGGGAAGAACACTGAAGCTTTCTTT.